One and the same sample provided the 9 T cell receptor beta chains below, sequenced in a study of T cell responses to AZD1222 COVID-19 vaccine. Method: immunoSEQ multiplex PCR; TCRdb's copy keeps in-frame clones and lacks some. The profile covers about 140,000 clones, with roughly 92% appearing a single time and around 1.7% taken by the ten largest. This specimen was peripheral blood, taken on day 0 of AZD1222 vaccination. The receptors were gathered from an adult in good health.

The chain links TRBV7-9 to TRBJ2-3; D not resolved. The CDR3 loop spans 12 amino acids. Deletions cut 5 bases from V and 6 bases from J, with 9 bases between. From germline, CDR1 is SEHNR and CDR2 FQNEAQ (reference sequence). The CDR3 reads CASSEMSDTQYF. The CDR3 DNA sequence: TGTGCCAGCAGCGAAATGAGTGATACGCAGTATTTT.

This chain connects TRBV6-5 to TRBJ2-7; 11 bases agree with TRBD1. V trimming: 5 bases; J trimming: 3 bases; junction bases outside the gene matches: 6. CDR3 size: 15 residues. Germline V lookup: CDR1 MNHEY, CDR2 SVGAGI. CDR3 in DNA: TGTGCCAGCAGTCCCTCCGGGACAGGGGGCTACGAGCAGTACTTC. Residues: CASSPSGTGGYEQYF.

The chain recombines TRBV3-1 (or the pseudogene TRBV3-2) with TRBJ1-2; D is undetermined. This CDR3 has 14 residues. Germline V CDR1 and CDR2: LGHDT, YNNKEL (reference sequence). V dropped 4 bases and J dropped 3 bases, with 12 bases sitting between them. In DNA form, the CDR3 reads TGTGCCAGCAGCCCACGGACGCGGGACTATGGCTACACCTTC. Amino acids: CASSPRTRDYGYTF.

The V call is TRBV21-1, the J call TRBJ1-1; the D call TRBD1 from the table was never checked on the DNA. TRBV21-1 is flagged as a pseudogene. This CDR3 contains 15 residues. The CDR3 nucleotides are TGTGCCAGCAGCAAGGGGACAGGGGTTAACACTGAAGCTTTCTTT. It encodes CASSKGTGVNTEAFF.

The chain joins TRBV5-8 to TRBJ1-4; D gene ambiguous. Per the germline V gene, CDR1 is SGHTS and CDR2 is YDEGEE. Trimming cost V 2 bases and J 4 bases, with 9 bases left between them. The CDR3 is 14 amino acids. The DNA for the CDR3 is TGTGCCAGCAGCTTCCGGCAGTATAATGAAAAACTGTTTTTT. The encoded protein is CASSFRQYNEKLFF.

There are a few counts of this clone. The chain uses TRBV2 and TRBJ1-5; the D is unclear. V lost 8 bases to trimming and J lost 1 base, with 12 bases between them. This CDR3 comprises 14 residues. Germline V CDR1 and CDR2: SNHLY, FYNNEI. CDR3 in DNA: TGTGCCAGCGGAGGGTGGACCAGCAATCAGCCCCAGCATTTT. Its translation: CASGGWTSNQPQHF.

The CDR3 loop reads CASSDGKYLDRGHSYLPSTDTQYF. The CDR3 bases are TGTGCCAGCAGTGACGGAAAGTACTTGGACAGGGGGCATTCGTACCTACCTAGCACAGATACGCAGTATTTT. The rearrangement joins TRBV6-4 to TRBJ2-3; 11 bases fit TRBD1. From germline, CDR1 is MRHNA and CDR2 SNTAGT. There are 24 residues in the CDR3. Trimming at V came to 2 bases and at J to 0 bases, leaving 25 bases not matched to a gene.

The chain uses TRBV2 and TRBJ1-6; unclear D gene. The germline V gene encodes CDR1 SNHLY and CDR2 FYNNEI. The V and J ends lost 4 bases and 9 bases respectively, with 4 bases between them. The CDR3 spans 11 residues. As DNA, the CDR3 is TGTGCCAGCAGTGTCGGTTCACCCCTCCACTTT. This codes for CASSVGSPLHF.

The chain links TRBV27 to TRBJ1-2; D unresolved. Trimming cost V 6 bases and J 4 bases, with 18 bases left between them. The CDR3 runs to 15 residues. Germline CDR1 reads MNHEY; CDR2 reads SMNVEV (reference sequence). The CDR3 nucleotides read TGTGCCAGCAGCCCCTGGGGATACATGGGCTATGGCTACACCTTC. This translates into CASSPWGYMGYGYTF.